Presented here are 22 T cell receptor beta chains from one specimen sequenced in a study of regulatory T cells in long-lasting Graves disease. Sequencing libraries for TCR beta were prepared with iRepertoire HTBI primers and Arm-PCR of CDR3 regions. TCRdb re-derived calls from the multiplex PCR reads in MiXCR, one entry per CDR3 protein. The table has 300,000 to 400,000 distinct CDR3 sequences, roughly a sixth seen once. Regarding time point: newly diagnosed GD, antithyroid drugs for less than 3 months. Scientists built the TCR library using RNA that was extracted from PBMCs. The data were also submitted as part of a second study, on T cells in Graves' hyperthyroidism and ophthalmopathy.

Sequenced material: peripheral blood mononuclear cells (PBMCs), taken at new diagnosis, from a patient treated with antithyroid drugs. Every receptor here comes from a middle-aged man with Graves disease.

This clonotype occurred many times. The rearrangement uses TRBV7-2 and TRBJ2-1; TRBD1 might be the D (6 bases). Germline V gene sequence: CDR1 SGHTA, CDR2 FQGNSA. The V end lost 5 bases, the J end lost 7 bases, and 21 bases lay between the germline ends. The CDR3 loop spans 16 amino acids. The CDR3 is CASSTNRVVVQNEQFF. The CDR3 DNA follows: TGTGCCAGCAGCACCAACAGGGTTGTCGTGCAGAATGAGCAGTTCTTC. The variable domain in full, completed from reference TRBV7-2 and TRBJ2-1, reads GAGVSQSPSNKVTEKGKDVELRCDPISGHTALYWYRQSLGQGLEFLIYFQGNSAPDKSGLPSDRFSAERTGGSVSTLTIQRTQQEDSAVYLCASSTNRVVVQNEQFFGPGTRLTVL.

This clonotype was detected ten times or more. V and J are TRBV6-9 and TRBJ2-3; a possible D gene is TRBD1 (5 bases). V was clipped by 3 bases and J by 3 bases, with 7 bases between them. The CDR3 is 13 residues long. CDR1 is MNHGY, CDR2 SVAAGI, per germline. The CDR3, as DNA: TGTGCCAGCAGTTACGCAGGGACAGATACGCAGTATTTT. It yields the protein CASSYAGTDTQYF.

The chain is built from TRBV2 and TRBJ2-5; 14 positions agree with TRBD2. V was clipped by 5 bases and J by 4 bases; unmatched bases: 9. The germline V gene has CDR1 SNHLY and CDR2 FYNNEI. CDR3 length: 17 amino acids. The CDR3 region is CASSSQTSGGAAETQYF. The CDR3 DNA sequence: TGTGCCAGCAGTTCTCAGACTAGCGGGGGGGCCGCAGAGACCCAGTACTTC.

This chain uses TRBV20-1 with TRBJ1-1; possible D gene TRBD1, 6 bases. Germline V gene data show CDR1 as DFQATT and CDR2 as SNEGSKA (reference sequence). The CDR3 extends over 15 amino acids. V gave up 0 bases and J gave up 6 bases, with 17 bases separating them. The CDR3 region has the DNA TGCAGTGCTAGAGAGCCCTCCAGGGGTCAGCCTGAAGCTTTCTTT. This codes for CSAREPSRGQPEAFF.

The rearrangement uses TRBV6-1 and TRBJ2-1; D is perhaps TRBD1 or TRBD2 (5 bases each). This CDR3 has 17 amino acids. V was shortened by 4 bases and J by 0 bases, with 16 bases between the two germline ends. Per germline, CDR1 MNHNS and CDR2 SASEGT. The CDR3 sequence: CASSVRDPVSSYNEQFF. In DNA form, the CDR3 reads TGTGCCAGCAGTGTACGGGACCCCGTGAGCTCCTACAATGAGCAGTTCTTC.

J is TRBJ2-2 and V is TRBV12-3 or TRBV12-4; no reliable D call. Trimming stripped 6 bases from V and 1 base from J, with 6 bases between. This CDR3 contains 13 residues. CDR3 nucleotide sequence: TGTGCCAGCAGGGCATGGAACACCGGGGAGCTGTTTTTT. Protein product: CASRAWNTGELFF.

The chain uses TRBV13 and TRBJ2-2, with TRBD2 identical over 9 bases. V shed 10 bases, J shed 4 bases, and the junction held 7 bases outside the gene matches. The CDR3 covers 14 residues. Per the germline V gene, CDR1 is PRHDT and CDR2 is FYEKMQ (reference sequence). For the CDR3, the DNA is TGTGCCACGGGGCGAGCGGGGGGCACCGGGGAGCTGTTTTTT. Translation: CATGRAGGTGELFF. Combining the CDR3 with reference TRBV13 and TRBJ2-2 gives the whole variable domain AAGVIQSPRHLIKEKRETATLKCYPIPRHDTVYWYQQGPGQDPQFLISFYEKMQSDKGSIPDRFSAQQFSDYHSELNMSSLELGDSALYFCATGRAGGTGELFFGEGSRLTVL.

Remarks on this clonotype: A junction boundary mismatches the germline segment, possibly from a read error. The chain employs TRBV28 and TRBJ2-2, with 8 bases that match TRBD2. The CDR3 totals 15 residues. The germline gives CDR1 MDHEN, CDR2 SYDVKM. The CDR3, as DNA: TGTGCCAGCAGGCTAGCGGGTCTGAACGCCGGGGAGCTGTTTTTT. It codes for CASRLAGLNAGELFF.

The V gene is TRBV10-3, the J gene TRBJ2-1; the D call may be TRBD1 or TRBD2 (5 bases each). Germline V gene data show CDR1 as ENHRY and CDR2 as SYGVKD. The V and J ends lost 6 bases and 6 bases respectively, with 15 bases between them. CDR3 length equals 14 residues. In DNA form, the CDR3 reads TGTGCCATCAGGATGGAAGGGGAGCTCAATGAGCAGTTCTTC. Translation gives CAIRMEGELNEQFF.

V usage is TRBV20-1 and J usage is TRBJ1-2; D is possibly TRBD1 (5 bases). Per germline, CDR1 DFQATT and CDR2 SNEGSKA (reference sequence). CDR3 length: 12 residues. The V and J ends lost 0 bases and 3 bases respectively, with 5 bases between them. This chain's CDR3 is CSAREGDYGYTF. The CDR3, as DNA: TGCAGTGCTAGAGAGGGGGACTATGGCTACACCTTC.

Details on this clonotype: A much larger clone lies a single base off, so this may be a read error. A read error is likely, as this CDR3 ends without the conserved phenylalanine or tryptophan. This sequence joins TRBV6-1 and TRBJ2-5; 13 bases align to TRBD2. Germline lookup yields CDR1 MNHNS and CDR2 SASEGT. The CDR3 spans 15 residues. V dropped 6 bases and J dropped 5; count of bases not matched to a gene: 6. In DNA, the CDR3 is TGTGCCAGCAGCCCCGGACTAGCGGGGGTGGAGACCCAGTACCTC. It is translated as CASSPGLAGVETQYL.

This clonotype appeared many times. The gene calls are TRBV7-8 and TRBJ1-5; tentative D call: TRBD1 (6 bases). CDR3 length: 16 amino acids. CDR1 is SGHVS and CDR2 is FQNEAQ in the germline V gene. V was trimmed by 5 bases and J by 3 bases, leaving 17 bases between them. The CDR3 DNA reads TGTGCCAGCAGCCCAATGAACCGGGACACCAATCAGCCCCAGCATTTT. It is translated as CASSPMNRDTNQPQHF. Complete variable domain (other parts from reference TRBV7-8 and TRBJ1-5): GAGVSQSPRYKVAKRGQDVALRCDPISGHVSLFWYQQALGQGPEFLTYFQNEAQLDKSGLPSDRFFAERPEGSVSTLKIQRTQQEDSAVYLCASSPMNRDTNQPQHFGDGTRLSIL.

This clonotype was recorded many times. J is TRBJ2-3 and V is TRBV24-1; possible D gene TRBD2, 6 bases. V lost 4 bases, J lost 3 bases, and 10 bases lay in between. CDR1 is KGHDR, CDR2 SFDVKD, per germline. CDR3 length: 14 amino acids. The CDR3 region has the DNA TGTGCCACCAGTGAAGTTGGGGGGACAGATACGCAGTATTTT. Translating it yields CATSEVGGTDTQYF.

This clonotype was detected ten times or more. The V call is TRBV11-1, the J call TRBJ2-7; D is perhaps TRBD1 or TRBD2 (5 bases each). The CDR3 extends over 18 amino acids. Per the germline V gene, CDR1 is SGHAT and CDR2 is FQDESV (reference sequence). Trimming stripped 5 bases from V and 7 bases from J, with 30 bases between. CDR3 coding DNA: TGTGCCAGCAGCATCCGGGACCCCGGGGCGGTCACCCTGCGGGAGCAGTACTTC. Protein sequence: CASSIRDPGAVTLREQYF.

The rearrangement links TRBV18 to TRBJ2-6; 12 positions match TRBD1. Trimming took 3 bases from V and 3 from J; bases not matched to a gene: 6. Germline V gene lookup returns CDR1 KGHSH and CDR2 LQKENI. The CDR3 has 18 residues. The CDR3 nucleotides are TGTGCCAGCTCACCTGGAGGGACAGGGGGCATTGGGGCCAACGTCCTGACTTTC. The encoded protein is CASSPGGTGGIGANVLTF.

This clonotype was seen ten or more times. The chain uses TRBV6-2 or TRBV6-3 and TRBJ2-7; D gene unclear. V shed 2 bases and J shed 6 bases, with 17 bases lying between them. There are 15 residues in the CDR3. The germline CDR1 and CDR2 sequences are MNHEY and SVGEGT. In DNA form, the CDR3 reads TGTGCCAGCAGTTACCAAGGCCGAGTGGTTGTCGAGCAGTACTTC. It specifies CASSYQGRVVVEQYF.

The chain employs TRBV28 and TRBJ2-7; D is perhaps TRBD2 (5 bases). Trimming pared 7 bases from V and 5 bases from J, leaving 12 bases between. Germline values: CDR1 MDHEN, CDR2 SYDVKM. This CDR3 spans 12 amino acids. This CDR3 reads CASTSGRNEQYF. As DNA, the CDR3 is TGTGCCAGCACTTCTGGGAGAAACGAGCAGTACTTC.

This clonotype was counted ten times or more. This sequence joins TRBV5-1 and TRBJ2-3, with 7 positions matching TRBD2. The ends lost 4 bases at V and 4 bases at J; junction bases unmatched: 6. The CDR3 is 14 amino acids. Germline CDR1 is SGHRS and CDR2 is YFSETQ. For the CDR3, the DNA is TGCGCCAGCAGCCCTGGACTAGTGCCAGATACGCAGTATTTT. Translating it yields CASSPGLVPDTQYF.

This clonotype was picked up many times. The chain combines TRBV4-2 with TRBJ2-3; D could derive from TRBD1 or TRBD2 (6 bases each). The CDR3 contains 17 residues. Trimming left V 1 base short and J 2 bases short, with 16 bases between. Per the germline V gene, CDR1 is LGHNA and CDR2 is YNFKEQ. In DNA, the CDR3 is TGTGCCAGCAGCCAAGTACCGGGGGCAAGGTTCACAGATACGCAGTATTTT. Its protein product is CASSQVPGARFTDTQYF.

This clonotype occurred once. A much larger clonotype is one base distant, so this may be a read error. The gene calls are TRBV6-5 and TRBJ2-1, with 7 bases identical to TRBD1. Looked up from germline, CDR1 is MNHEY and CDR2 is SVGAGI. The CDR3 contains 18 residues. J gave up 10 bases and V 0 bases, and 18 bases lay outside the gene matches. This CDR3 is CASSYSPRPGQTRYEQFF. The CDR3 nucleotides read TGTGCCAGCAGTTACTCCCCGCGACCGGGACAGACCCGCTACGAGCAGTTCTTC.

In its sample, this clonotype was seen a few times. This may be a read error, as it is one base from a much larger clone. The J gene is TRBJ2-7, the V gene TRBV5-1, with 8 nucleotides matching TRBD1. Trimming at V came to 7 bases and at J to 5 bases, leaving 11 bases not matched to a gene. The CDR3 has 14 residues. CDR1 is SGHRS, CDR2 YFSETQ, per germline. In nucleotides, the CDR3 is TGCGCCAGCGGAGGAGTACAGGGGGTCCACGAGCAGTACTTC. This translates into CASGGVQGVHEQYF.

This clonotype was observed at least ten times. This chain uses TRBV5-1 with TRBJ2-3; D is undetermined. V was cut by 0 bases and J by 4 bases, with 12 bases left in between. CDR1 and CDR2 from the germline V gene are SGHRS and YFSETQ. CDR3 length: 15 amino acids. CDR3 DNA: TGCGCCAGCAGCTTGGCCCCCCACGCGGCAGATACGCAGTATTTT. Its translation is CASSLAPHAADTQYF. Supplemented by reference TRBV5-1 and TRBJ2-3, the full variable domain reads KAGVTQTPRYLIKTRGQQVTLSCSPISGHRSVSWYQQTPGQGLQFLFEYFSETQRNKGNFPGRFSGRQFSNSRSEMNVSTLELGDSALYLCASSLAPHAADTQYFGPGTRLTVL.